The following is a T cell receptor beta chain sequence with its context. Authors' data handling: For nucleated cells, counts were estimated from reference gene primer amplification. Method: immunoSEQ multiplex PCR; TCRdb's copy keeps in-frame clones and lacks some. V and J calls and clone size come straight from that table; D and trimming were deduced from the DNA. The sample includes around 170,000 clones, 85% to 90% of them seen just once. The sample is drawn from a study of blood T cell repertoires in COVID-19. About the study: The analysed material was cDNA or gDNA that came from T cells, B-cell-depleted T cells, or PBMCs.

V lost 6 bases and J lost 6; bases outside the gene matches: 7. This CDR3 spans 13 amino acids. The germline V gene encodes CDR1 MNHEY and CDR2 SVGEGT. The material sequenced was peripheral blood. This TCR was recovered from a woman in her thirties with active or convalescent COVID-19. This rearrangement joins TRBV6-2 or TRBV6-3 to TRBJ1-1; 7 bases agree with TRBD1. CDR3 bases: TGTGCCAGCAGGTACAGGGGAATTGCTGAAGCTTTCTTT. Translation: CASRYRGIAEAFF.